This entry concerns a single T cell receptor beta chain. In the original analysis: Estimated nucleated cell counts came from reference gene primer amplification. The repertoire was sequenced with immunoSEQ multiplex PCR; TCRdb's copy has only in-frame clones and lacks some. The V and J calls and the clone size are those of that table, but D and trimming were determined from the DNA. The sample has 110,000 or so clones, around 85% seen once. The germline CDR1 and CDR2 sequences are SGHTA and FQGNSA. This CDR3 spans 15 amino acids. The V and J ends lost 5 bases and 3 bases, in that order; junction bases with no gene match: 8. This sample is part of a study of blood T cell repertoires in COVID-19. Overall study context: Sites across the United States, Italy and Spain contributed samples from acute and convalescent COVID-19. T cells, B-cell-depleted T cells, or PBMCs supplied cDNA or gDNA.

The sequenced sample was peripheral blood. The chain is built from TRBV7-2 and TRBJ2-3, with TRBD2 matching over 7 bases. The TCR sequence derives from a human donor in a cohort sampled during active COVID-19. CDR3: CASSQVGGKTDTQYF. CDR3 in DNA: TGTGCCAGCAGCCAGGTCGGGGGGAAGACAGATACGCAGTATTTT.